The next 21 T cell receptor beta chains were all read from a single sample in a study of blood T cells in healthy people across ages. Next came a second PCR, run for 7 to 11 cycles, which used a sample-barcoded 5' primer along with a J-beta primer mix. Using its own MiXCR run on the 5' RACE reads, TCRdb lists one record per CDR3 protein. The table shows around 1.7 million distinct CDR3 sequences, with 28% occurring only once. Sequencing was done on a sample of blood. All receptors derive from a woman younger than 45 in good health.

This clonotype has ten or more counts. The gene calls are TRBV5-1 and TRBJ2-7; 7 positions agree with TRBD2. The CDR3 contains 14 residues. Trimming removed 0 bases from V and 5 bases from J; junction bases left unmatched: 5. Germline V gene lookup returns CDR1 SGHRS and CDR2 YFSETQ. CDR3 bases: TGCGCCAGCAGCTTGGGCGGGGGAGTGGACGAGCAGTACTTC. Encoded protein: CASSLGGGVDEQYF.

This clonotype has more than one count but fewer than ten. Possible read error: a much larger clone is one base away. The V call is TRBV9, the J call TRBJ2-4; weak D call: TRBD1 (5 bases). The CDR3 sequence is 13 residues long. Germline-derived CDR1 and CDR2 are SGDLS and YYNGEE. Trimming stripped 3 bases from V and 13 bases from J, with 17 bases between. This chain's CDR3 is CASSAQVSNEQYF. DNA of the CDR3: TGTGCCAGCAGCGCACAGGTATCCAATGAGCAGTACTTC.

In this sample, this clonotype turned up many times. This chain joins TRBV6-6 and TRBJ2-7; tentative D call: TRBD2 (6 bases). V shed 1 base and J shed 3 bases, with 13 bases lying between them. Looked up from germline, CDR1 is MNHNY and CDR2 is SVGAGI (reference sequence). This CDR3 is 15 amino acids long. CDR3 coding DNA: TGTGCCAGCAGTTACTGGAGTGGAGGGGACTACGAGCAGTACTTC. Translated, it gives CASSYWSGGDYEQYF.

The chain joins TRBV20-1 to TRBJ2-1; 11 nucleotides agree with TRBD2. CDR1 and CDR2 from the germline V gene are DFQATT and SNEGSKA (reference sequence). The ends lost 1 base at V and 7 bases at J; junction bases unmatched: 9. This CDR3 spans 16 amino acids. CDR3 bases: TGCAGTGCTAGAGTTCCCACTAGCGGGAGATCGAATGAGCAGTTCTTC. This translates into CSARVPTSGRSNEQFF.

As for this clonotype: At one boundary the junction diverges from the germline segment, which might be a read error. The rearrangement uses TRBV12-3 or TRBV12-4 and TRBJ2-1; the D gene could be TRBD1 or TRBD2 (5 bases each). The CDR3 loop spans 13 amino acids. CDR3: CAGSSQGVYEQFF. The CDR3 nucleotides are TGTGCCGGCAGTTCTCAGGGAGTATACGAGCAGTTCTTC.

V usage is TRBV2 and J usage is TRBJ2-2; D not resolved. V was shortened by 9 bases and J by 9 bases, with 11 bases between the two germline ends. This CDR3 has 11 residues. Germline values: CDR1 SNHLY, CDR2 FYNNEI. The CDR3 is CASQKPRELFF. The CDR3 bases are TGTGCCAGTCAAAAACCCCGGGAGCTGTTTTTT.

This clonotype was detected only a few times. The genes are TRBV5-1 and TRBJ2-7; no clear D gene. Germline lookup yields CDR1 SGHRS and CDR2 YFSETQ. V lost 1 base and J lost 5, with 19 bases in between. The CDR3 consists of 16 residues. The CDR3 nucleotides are TGCGCCAGCAGCTTGATCTCCGGGCCGAACGTTCACGAGCAGTACTTC. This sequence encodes CASSLISGPNVHEQYF. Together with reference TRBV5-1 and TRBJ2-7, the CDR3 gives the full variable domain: KAGVTQTPRYLIKTRGQQVTLSCSPISGHRSVSWYQQTPGQGLQFLFEYFSETQRNKGNFPGRFSGRQFSNSRSEMNVSTLELGDSALYLCASSLISGPNVHEQYFGPGTRLTVT.

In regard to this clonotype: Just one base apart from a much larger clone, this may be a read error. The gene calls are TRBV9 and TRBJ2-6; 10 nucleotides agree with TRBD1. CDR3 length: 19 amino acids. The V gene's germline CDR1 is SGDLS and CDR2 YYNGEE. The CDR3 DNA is TGTGCCAGCAGCGTGGGACCGGGACAGGGGAACTCTGGGGCCAACGTCCGGACTTTC. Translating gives CASSVGPGQGNSGANVRTF.

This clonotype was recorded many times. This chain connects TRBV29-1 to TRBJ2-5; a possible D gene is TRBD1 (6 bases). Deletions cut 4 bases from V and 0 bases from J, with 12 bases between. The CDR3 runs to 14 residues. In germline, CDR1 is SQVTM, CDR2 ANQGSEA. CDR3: CSVGDRLYQETQYF. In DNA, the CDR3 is TGCAGCGTTGGTGACAGGTTATACCAAGAGACCCAGTACTTC.

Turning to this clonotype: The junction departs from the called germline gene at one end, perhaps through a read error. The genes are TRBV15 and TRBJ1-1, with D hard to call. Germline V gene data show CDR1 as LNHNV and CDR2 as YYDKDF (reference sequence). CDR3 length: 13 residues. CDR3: CATKAAMNTEAFF. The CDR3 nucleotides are TGTGCAACCAAGGCAGCCATGAACACTGAAGCTTTCTTT. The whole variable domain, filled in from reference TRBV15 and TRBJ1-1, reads DAMVIQNPRYQVTQFGKPVTLSCSQTLNHNVMYWYQQKSSQAPKLLFHYYDKDFNNEADTPDNFQSRRPNTSFCFLDIRSPGLGDTAMYLCATKAAMNTEAFFGQGTRLTVV.

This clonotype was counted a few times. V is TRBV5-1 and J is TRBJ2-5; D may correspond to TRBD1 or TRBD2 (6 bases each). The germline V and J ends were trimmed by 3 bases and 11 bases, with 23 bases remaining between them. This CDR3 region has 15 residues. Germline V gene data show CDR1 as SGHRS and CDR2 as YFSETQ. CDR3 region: CASSWGDTSWDEQYF. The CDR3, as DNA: TGCGCCAGCAGCTGGGGGGACACGAGTTGGGATGAGCAGTACTTC. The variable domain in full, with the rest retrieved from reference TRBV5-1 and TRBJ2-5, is KAGVTQTPRYLIKTRGQQVTLSCSPISGHRSVSWYQQTPGQGLQFLFEYFSETQRNKGNFPGRFSGRQFSNSRSEMNVSTLELGDSALYLCASSWGDTSWDEQYFGPGTRLLVL.

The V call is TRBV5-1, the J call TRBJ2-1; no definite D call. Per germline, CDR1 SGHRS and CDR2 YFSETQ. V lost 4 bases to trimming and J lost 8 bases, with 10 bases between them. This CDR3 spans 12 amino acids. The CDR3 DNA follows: TGCGCCAGCAGCCAGAATTGGGATGAGCAGTTCTTC. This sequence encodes CASSQNWDEQFF.

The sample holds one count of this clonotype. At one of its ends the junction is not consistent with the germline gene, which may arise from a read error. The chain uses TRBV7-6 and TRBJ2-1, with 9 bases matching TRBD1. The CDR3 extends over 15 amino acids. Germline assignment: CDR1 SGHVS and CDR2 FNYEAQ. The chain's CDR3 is CASTKGGTGKNEQVF. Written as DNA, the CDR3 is TGTGCCAGCACCAAAGGGGGGACAGGGAAGAATGAGCAGGTCTTC.

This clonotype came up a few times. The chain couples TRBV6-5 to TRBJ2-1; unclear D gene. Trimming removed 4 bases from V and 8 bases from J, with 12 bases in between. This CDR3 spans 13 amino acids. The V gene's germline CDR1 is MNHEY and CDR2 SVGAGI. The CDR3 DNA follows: TGTGCCAGCAGTTCCAGACGAACGGATGAGCAGTTCTTC. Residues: CASSSRRTDEQFF.

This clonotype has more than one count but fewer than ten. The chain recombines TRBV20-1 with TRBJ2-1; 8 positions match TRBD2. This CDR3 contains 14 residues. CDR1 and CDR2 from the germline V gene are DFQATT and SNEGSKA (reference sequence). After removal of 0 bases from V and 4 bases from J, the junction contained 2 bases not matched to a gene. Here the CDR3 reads CSARELAVYNEQFF. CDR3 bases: TGCAGTGCTAGAGAACTAGCGGTTTACAATGAGCAGTTCTTC.

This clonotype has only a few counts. CDR3 amino acids: CASSEEIWRDTQYF. In nucleotides, the CDR3 is TGTGCCAGCAGTGAAGAAATTTGGAGGGATACGCAGTATTTT. The genes are TRBV6-1 and TRBJ2-3; a possible D gene is TRBD2 (5 bases). Germline CDR1 and CDR2: MNHNS and SASEGT. This CDR3 contains 14 residues. The ends were cut back, 1 base at V and 6 bases at J, with 11 bases in the middle.

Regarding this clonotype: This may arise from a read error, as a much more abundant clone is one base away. The CDR3 sequence is CTSSRQGNIQYF. For the CDR3, the DNA is TGTACCAGCAGTCGACAGGGAAACATTCAGTACTTC. V gene TRBV3-1 combines with J gene TRBJ2-4; 7 bases agree with TRBD1. Germline lookup yields CDR1 LGHDT and CDR2 YNNKEL (reference sequence). The CDR3 extends over 12 amino acids.

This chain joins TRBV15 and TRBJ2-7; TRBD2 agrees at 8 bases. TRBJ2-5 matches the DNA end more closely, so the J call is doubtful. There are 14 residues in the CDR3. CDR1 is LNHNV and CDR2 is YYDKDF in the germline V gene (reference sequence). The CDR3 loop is CATSTLAGEKTQYF. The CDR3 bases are TGTGCCACCAGCACCCTAGCGGGCGAGAAGACCCAGTACTTC.

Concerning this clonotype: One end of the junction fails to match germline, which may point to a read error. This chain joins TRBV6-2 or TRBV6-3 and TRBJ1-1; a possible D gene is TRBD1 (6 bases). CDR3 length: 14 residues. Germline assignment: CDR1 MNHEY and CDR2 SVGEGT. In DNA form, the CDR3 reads TGTGTCAGCAGATTGGACAGTATGAACACTGAAGCTTTCTTT. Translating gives CVSRLDSMNTEAFF.

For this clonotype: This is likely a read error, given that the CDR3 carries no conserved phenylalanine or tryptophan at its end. CDR3 bases: TGCAGCGTTGAGCGGGGAAGTGGCTACACCTGC. Translating it yields CSVERGSGYTC. This chain connects TRBV29-1 to TRBJ1-2; no clear D gene. The CDR3 is made up of 11 amino acids. Germline CDR1 and CDR2: SQVTM and ANQGSEA. Trimming pared 3 bases from V and 7 bases from J, leaving 9 bases between.

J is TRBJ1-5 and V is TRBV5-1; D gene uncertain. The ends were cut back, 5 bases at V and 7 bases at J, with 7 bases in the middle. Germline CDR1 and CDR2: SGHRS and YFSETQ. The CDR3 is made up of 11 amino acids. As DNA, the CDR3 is TGCGCCAGCAGGTACCCCCAGCCCCAGCATTTT. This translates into CASRYPQPQHF.